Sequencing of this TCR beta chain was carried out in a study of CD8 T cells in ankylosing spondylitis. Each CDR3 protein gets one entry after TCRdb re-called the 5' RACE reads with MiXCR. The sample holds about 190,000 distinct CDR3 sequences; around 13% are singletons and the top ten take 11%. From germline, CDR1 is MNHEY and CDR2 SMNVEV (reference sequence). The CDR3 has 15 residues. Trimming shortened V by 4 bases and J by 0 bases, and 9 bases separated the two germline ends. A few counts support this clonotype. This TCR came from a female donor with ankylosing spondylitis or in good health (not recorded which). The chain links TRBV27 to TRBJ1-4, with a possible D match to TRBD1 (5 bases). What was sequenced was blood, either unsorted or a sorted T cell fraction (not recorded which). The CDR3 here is CASSSRVPTNEKLFF. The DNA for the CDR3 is TGTGCCAGCAGTTCCAGGGTCCCAACTAATGAAAAACTGTTTTTT. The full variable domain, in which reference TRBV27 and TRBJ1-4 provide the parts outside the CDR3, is EAQVTQNPRYLITVTGKKLTVTCSQNMNHEYMSWYRQDPGLGLRQIYYSMNVEVTDKGDVPEGYKVSRKEKRNFPLILESPSPNQTSLYFCASSSRVPTNEKLFFGSGTQLSVL.